The subject of this entry is one T cell receptor (beta chain). The data are from a study of beta chain features in type 1 diabetes. The single heparinised draw taken from each donor contained roughly 110 mL of blood on average. In germline, CDR1 is MDHEN, CDR2 SYDVKM. V gave up 3 bases and J gave up 0 bases, with 15 bases separating them. This CDR3 comprises 16 residues. Expressed TCRB transcripts got sequenced, as all isolated RNA was reverse transcribed. Profiling relied on immunoSEQ multiplex PCR, and the TCRdb table lists in-frame clones only, not all of them. The sample yields 200,000 to 250,000 clones, 25% to 30% seen once.

Material: central memory CD4+ T cells from blood. The sequence derives from a man aged 30-40 years in good health. This chain connects TRBV28 to TRBJ2-7, with D tentatively TRBD2 (5 bases). Written as DNA, the CDR3 is TGTGCCAGCAGTTTTCTAGGGCTAGCTGACTCCTACGAGCAGTACTTC. Its translation is CASSFLGLADSYEQYF.